Below, one TCR beta chain is given with its context. In the authors' workflow: Reference gene primer amplification in the assay estimated nucleated cell counts. The repertoire was sequenced with immunoSEQ multiplex PCR; TCRdb's copy has only in-frame clones and lacks some. Clone size and V and J calls were adopted from that table, with D and trimming inferred from the DNA. Of around 380,000 clones listed, around 84% are singletons. The data were taken from a study of blood T cell repertoires in COVID-19. For the study at large: The origin of the acute and convalescent COVID-19 samples was the United States, Italy and Spain. From T cells, B-cell-depleted T cells, or PBMCs came the material, which was cDNA or gDNA.

The TCR originated in a human donor with acute or convalescent COVID-19. The donor label of this sample is uncertain. The sample taken for sequencing was peripheral blood.

For the CDR3, the DNA is TGTGCCAGCAGTTTGACCGGGACAGGCCTCACTGAAGCTTTCTTT. Its protein is CASSLTGTGLTEAFF. The rearrangement links TRBV6-6 to TRBJ1-1; 8 bases are a match to TRBD1. V was clipped by 4 bases and J by 4 bases; unmatched bases: 8. Looked up from germline, CDR1 is MNHNY and CDR2 is SVGAGI (reference sequence). The CDR3 runs to 15 residues.